This T cell receptor beta chain was retrieved from a study of T cell responses to AZD1222 COVID-19 vaccine. Study results and limitations: Regions 160-218 and 743-854 held dominance among vaccine-associated CD4 TCRs, which spanned spike. The donor group comprised mostly white British people and more females; the analysis possibly underestimated clonal diversity. Baseline seropositives among AZD1222 recipients totaled only five to seven.

Generated by immunoSEQ multiplex PCR, the TCRdb table keeps only in-frame clones and is missing some. The sample records roughly 150,000 clones, approximately 90% being singletons. CDR3 size: 16 residues. V lost 4 bases and J lost 6, with 20 bases in between. Per the germline V gene, CDR1 is SGHRS and CDR2 is YFSETQ. Regarding this clone: As yet, its antigen is unknown.

The chain joins TRBV5-1 to TRBJ2-4, with a tentative D call TRBD2 (5 bases). This clonotype was sampled from an adult in good health. Sequenced here: peripheral blood, sampled on day 0 of AZD1222 vaccination. The CDR3 loop is CASSPRSSRPLNIQYF. The CDR3 DNA reads TGCGCCAGCAGCCCCCGGTCTAGCCGACCTCTAAACATTCAGTACTTC.